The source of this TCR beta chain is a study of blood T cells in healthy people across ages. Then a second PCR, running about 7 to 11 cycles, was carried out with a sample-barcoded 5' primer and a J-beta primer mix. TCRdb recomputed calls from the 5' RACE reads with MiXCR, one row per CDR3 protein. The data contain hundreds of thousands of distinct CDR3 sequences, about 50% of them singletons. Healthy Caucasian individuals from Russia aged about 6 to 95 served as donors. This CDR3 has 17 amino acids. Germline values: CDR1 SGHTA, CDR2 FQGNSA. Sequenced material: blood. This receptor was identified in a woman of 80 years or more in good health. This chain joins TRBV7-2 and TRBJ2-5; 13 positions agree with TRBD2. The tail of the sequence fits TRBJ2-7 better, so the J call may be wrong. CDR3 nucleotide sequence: TGTGCCAGCAGCTTAGCCACTAGCGGGAGGGCCGGGTACGAGCAGTACTTC. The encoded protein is CASSLATSGRAGYEQYF.